This T cell receptor (beta chain) was sequenced during a study of Graves' ophthalmopathy and Graves' hyperthyroidism. Investigators amplified TCR beta CDR3 regions from RNA transcripts. Second-round multiplex PCR followed a first-round RT-PCR using HTBI primers. TCRdb independently ran MiXCR on the multiplex PCR reads; one entry per CDR3 protein. The sample shows more than 550,000 distinct CDR3 sequences, 35% to 45% of them seen only once. Many counts were recorded for this clonotype. CDR3 length: 17 residues. The germline V gene encodes CDR1 SGHTA and CDR2 FQGNSA. V dropped 1 base and J dropped 7; count of bases not matched to a gene: 9.

The sample taken for sequencing was peripheral blood. This sequence was found in an adult man with Graves' ophthalmopathy. The rearrangement links TRBV7-2 to TRBJ2-7; 14 bases are shared with TRBD2. CDR3 loop: CASSLGPGLAGGLEQYF. CDR3 sequence (DNA): TGTGCCAGCAGCTTAGGGCCAGGACTAGCGGGGGGCCTGGAGCAGTACTTC. The entire variable domain, with the rest obtained from reference TRBV7-2 and TRBJ2-7, is as follows: GAGVSQSPSNKVTEKGKDVELRCDPISGHTALYWYRQSLGQGLEFLIYFQGNSAPDKSGLPSDRFSAERTGGSVSTLTIQRTQQEDSAVYLCASSLGPGLAGGLEQYFGPGTRLTVT.